Shown below are 27 T cell receptor beta chains from a single sample sequenced in a study of T-cell memory formation after mild COVID-19 (dated by TCRdb to the early 2020s). The library was prepared using 5' RACE. For sequencing, an Illumina NovaSeq 6000 was employed. The raw public data were reprocessed by TCRdb itself: fastp quality trimming at Q25, MiXCR clonotype calling, in-frame beta chains only. CDR3 protein duplicates are merged, each entry listing the most common genes and DNA. The sample yields about 340,000 distinct CDR3 sequences; approximately 15% were counted once. The top ten constitute less than 25% of the sample. Sequenced: PBMCs or a T cell subset sorted from them (not recorded which). The receptors come from a man aged 18 to 30 who had mild COVID-19 (a few samples of this study predate the infection). The sample titles of this study are shuffled in the database, so cell type and time point are left out; the donor was told from shared clones.

This rearrangement joins TRBV2 to TRBJ2-3; the D gene is possibly TRBD2 (5 bases). Germline V lookup: CDR1 SNHLY, CDR2 FYNNEI. This CDR3 has 13 residues. Trimming pared 2 bases from V and 5 bases from J, leaving 8 bases between. The CDR3 DNA reads as TGTGCCAGCAGTGAACGGAGCGGAGATACGCAGTATTTT. This encodes CASSERSGDTQYF.

This clonotype was detected a few times. The V gene is TRBV9, the J gene TRBJ1-2; weak D call: TRBD1 (5 bases). V dropped 0 bases and J dropped 8 bases, with 14 bases sitting between them. There are 14 residues in the CDR3. CDR1 and CDR2 (germline): SGDLS, YYNGEE. The CDR3 loop reads CASSVDAAGLGYTF. Here the CDR3 DNA reads TGTGCCAGCAGCGTAGATGCGGCAGGGCTCGGCTACACCTTC.

The chain employs TRBV7-9 and TRBJ1-2; D unclear. The CDR3 has 14 residues. V lost 8 bases and J 1 base, leaving 14 bases between the germline ends. Looked up from germline, CDR1 is SEHNR and CDR2 is FQNEAQ (reference sequence). CDR3 sequence (DNA): TGTGCCAGCTCGGGTGGGGTTCATAACTATGGCTACACCTTC. Residues: CASSGGVHNYGYTF.

This clonotype was detected a few times. This chain uses TRBV19 with TRBJ2-3, with 7 bases that match TRBD1. This CDR3 is 13 amino acids long. The V gene's germline CDR1 is LNHDA and CDR2 SQIVND (reference sequence). Losses at the gene ends were 4 bases for V and 3 bases for J; bases not matched to a gene: 1. This CDR3 is CASSTRGTDTQYF. DNA for the CDR3: TGTGCCAGTAGTACCAGGGGGACAGATACGCAGTATTTT. Full variable domain (outside the CDR3, taken from reference TRBV19 and TRBJ2-3): DGGITQSPKYLFRKEGQNVTLSCEQNLNHDAMYWYRQDPGQGLRLIYYSQIVNDFQKGDIAEGYSVSREKKESFPLTVTSAQKNPTAFYLCASSTRGTDTQYFGPGTRLTVL.

This clonotype was seen only a few times. V and J are TRBV10-3 and TRBJ2-2; 7 bases agree with TRBD2. The CDR3 spans 15 residues. V shed 10 bases and J 0 bases; nucleotides not matched to a gene: 8. Germline lookup yields CDR1 ENHRY and CDR2 SYGVKD. CDR3 sequence reads: CATARGGSNTGELFF. CDR3 coding DNA: TGTGCCACCGCCCGGGGAGGGTCGAACACCGGGGAGCTGTTTTTT.

This clonotype appeared many times. The rearrangement uses TRBV6-6 and TRBJ1-3; tentatively, D is TRBD1 (6 bases). Germline CDR1 reads MNHNY; CDR2 reads SVGAGI (reference sequence). The ends were cut back, 2 bases at V and 2 bases at J, with 16 bases in the middle. CDR3 size: 17 residues. The CDR3: CASSYGLDRMAGNTIYF. In DNA, the CDR3 is TGTGCCAGCAGTTACGGGTTAGACAGGATGGCTGGAAACACCATATATTTT.

The chain couples TRBV7-8 to TRBJ1-5; D call uncertain. V was pared by 1 base and J by 10 bases, with 14 bases between. This CDR3 is built from 14 residues. Germline lookup yields CDR1 SGHVS and CDR2 FQNEAQ. CDR3 residues: CASSLERFWHPQHF. CDR3 nucleotides: TGTGCCAGCAGCTTAGAGAGATTCTGGCACCCCCAGCATTTT. The full variable domain, in which reference TRBV7-8 and TRBJ1-5 provide the parts outside the CDR3, is GAGVSQSPRYKVAKRGQDVALRCDPISGHVSLFWYQQALGQGPEFLTYFQNEAQLDKSGLPSDRFFAERPEGSVSTLKIQRTQQEDSAVYLCASSLERFWHPQHFGDGTRLSIL.

The V and J genes are TRBV9 and TRBJ2-7; 8 nucleotides line up with TRBD2. J lost 0 bases, V lost 5 bases, and 16 bases had no gene match. CDR3 length: 18 amino acids. From germline, CDR1 is SGDLS and CDR2 YYNGEE. The CDR3 sequence: CASSLGPRGGQSSYEQYF. CDR3 coding DNA: TGTGCCAGCAGTTTGGGACCCCGGGGGGGGCAAAGCTCCTACGAGCAGTACTTC.

The rearrangement joins TRBV5-1 to TRBJ2-3; D unresolved. This CDR3 is 13 amino acids long. CDR1 is SGHRS, CDR2 YFSETQ, per germline. V lost 3 bases and J 6 bases, leaving 11 bases between the germline ends. Here the CDR3 DNA reads TGCGCCAGCAGCTCCTCATCCGCGGATACGCAGTATTTT. It is translated as CASSSSSADTQYF. Using reference TRBV5-1 and TRBJ2-3 for the parts outside the CDR3, the full variable domain is KAGVTQTPRYLIKTRGQQVTLSCSPISGHRSVSWYQQTPGQGLQFLFEYFSETQRNKGNFPGRFSGRQFSNSRSEMNVSTLELGDSALYLCASSSSSADTQYFGPGTRLTVL.

The chain recombines TRBV11-2 with TRBJ2-1; 10 nucleotides match TRBD2. Germline V gene lookup returns CDR1 SGHAT and CDR2 FQNNGV. V gave up 1 base and J gave up 4 bases; unmatched junction bases: 4. This CDR3 comprises 16 residues. The CDR3 here is CASSLGGAGGYNEQFF. Here the CDR3 DNA reads TGTGCCAGCAGCTTAGGTGGAGCGGGGGGGTACAATGAGCAGTTCTTC.

This clonotype was recorded many times. The chain carries TRBV6-5 and TRBJ2-5, with D possibly matching TRBD2 (6 bases). Trimming left V 11 bases short and J 5 bases short, with 12 bases between. This CDR3 has 11 amino acids. In germline, CDR1 is MNHEY, CDR2 SVGAGI. CDR3 DNA sequence: TGTGCCGTCGGAGGGAGGGAGACCCAGTACTTC. It translates to CAVGGRETQYF.

The chain recombines TRBV2 with TRBJ2-7; TRBD1 might be the D (6 bases). The CDR3 consists of 14 residues. V was cut by 1 base and J by 3 bases, with 10 bases left in between. Germline V lookup: CDR1 SNHLY, CDR2 FYNNEI. The CDR3 is CASSEGGQFYEQYF. The CDR3 nucleotides are TGTGCCAGCAGTGAAGGTGGACAGTTCTACGAGCAGTACTTC.

This clonotype was detected a few times. V usage is TRBV6-5 and J usage is TRBJ1-1; tentatively, D is TRBD1 (6 bases). The CDR3 is made up of 15 amino acids. Germline CDR1 MNHEY, CDR2 SVGAGI. Deletions cut 7 bases from V and 6 bases from J, with 21 bases between. This CDR3 reads CASKGGPLYSAEAFF. CDR3 in DNA: TGTGCCAGCAAGGGGGGGCCGTTGTATAGCGCTGAAGCTTTCTTT.

This chain connects TRBV4-3 to TRBJ2-2; no reliable D call. The germline CDR1 and CDR2 sequences are LGHNA and YSLEER. The CDR3 runs 13 residues. Deletions cut 2 bases from V and 8 bases from J, with 9 bases between. The CDR3 region has the DNA TGCGCCAGCAGCCAATTATCCGGAGGGGAGCTGTTTTTT. Translated, it gives CASSQLSGGELFF.

This clonotype occurred many times. V is TRBV3-1 and J is TRBJ2-7; possibly TRBD1 for D (6 bases). V was clipped by 4 bases and J by 7 bases, with 35 bases between them. Germline CDR1 reads LGHDT; CDR2 reads YNNKEL (reference sequence). This CDR3 contains 20 residues. The CDR3: CASSRPSPQNRVGTYLEQYV. The CDR3 DNA reads as TGTGCCAGCAGCCGTCCTTCTCCGCAGAACAGGGTTGGGACCTACTTGGAGCAGTACGTC.

In this sample, this clonotype turned up many times. The genes are TRBV9 and TRBJ2-1, with unresolved D. Germline V gene sequence: CDR1 SGDLS, CDR2 YYNGEE. V was cut by 1 base and J by 1 base, with 6 bases left in between. CDR3 length: 14 amino acids. The CDR3 DNA reads as TGTGCCAGCAGCGTAAAAGGTTCCTACAATGAGCAGTTCTTC. It yields the protein CASSVKGSYNEQFF. Together with reference TRBV9 and TRBJ2-1, the CDR3 gives the full variable domain: DSGVTQTPKHLITATGQRVTLRCSPRSGDLSVYWYQQSLDQGLQFLIQYYNGEERAKGNILERFSAQQFPDLHSELNLSSLELGDSALYFCASSVKGSYNEQFFGPGTRLTVL.

In this sample, this clonotype turned up many times. The rearrangement uses TRBV5-5 and TRBJ1-6; D is unresolved. The V gene lost 1 base and the J gene lost 11 bases, with 13 bases spanning the gap. The CDR3 covers 14 residues. Germline CDR1 is SGHKS and CDR2 is YYEKEE (reference sequence). This CDR3 reads CASSLSDPWAPLHF. CDR3 coding DNA: TGTGCCAGCAGCTTGTCGGACCCTTGGGCACCCCTCCACTTT.

The CDR3 protein is CASSVAPLAGGITDTQYF. CDR3 bases: TGTGCCAGCAGCGTAGCCCCTCTAGCGGGGGGCATCACAGATACGCAGTATTTT. V is TRBV9 and J is TRBJ2-3, with 11 bases that match TRBD2. This CDR3 region has 18 residues. The germline gives CDR1 SGDLS, CDR2 YYNGEE. V lost 0 bases and J lost 2; bases outside the gene matches: 8.

The V call is TRBV4-3, the J call TRBJ2-2; a possible D gene is TRBD1 (6 bases). The V and J ends lost 3 bases and 6 bases respectively, with 11 bases between them. The germline CDR1 and CDR2 sequences are LGHNA and YSLEER. This CDR3 region has 14 residues. In DNA form, the CDR3 reads TGCGCCAGCAGCCAGAACAGGGTTTCCGGGGAGCTGTTTTTT. It encodes CASSQNRVSGELFF.

The sample holds a few counts of this clonotype. This sequence joins TRBV6-5 and TRBJ2-1; D gene uncertain. V lost 2 bases and J lost 8, with 7 bases in between. CDR1 and CDR2 from the germline V gene are MNHEY and SVGAGI. The CDR3 has 12 amino acids. CDR3 sequence: CASSYGVYEQFF. For the CDR3, the DNA is TGTGCCAGCAGTTACGGCGTGTATGAGCAGTTCTTC.

This clonotype was observed many times. V usage is TRBV6-4 and J usage is TRBJ2-3; perhaps TRBD2 as D (5 bases). Per the germline V gene, CDR1 is MRHNA and CDR2 is SNTAGT. This CDR3 is built from 15 residues. V was pared by 3 bases and J by 3 bases, with 13 bases between. The CDR3 nucleotides read TGTGCCAGCAGTGAATCACTAGAAAGGACAGATACGCAGTATTTT. It yields the protein CASSESLERTDTQYF.

The rearrangement joins TRBV7-7 to TRBJ1-5; D is perhaps TRBD1 (5 bases). Trimming removed 1 base at V and 5 bases at J, with 12 bases between. CDR1 is SSHAT, CDR2 FNYEAQ, per germline (reference sequence). The CDR3 consists of 15 residues. CDR3 bases: TGTGCCAGCAGCTTAGAGGGAGGGGATGATCAGCCCCAGCATTTT. Its translation: CASSLEGGDDQPQHF.

The V and J genes are TRBV7-2 and TRBJ1-4, with D perhaps matching TRBD1 (5 bases). Germline values: CDR1 SGHTA, CDR2 FQGNSA. CDR3 length equals 18 residues. Trimming shortened V by 1 base and J by 1 base, and 16 bases separated the two germline ends. In DNA, the CDR3 is TGTGCCAGCAGCTTAGGGCGCAGGGTCGAATTAACTAATGAAAAACTGTTTTTT. It specifies CASSLGRRVELTNEKLFF. Complete variable domain (other parts from reference TRBV7-2 and TRBJ1-4): GAGVSQSPSNKVTEKGKDVELRCDPISGHTALYWYRQSLGQGLEFLIYFQGNSAPDKSGLPSDRFSAERTGGSVSTLTIQRTQQEDSAVYLCASSLGRRVELTNEKLFFGSGTQLSVL.

In this sample, this clonotype turned up a few times. The genes are TRBV27 and TRBJ1-5; D possibly corresponds to TRBD1 (5 bases). The CDR3 covers 13 residues. V gave up 8 bases and J gave up 0 bases, with 8 bases separating them. The germline V gene has CDR1 MNHEY and CDR2 SMNVEV (reference sequence). The CDR3 region is CASGDLSNQPQHF. CDR3 nucleotide sequence: TGTGCCAGCGGGGACCTTAGCAATCAGCCCCAGCATTTT.

This clonotype was seen ten or more times. The genes are TRBV15 and TRBJ2-5; either TRBD1 or TRBD2 may fit D (5 bases each). The CDR3 consists of 14 residues. CDR1 and CDR2 from the germline V gene are LNHNV and YYDKDF (reference sequence). V lost 0 bases, J lost 3 bases, and 8 bases lay in between. The CDR3 here is CATSRDRGEETQYF. The CDR3 DNA sequence: TGTGCCACCAGCAGAGATCGAGGGGAAGAGACCCAGTACTTC.

At least ten counts were recorded for this clonotype. This rearrangement joins TRBV5-1 to TRBJ2-3; TRBD2 is a possible D gene (6 bases). Germline assignment: CDR1 SGHRS and CDR2 YFSETQ. CDR3 size: 14 residues. Trimming pared 1 base from V and 4 bases from J, leaving 10 bases between. CDR3 loop: CASSLTSFPDTQYF. The CDR3 coding sequence is TGCGCCAGCAGCTTGACTAGCTTCCCAGATACGCAGTATTTT.

This clonotype occurred a few times. The V and J genes are TRBV10-3 and TRBJ2-5; D unclear. The CDR3 has 13 amino acids. Germline loops: CDR1 ENHRY, CDR2 SYGVKD. The ends were cut back, 4 bases at V and 5 bases at J, with 11 bases in the middle. CDR3 in amino acids: CAISASSAETQYF. CDR3 sequence (DNA): TGTGCCATCAGTGCCTCAAGTGCGGAGACCCAGTACTTC.